The next 17 T cell receptor beta chains were all read from a single sample in a study of CD8 T cells in ankylosing spondylitis. One entry per CDR3 protein results from TCRdb running MiXCR on the 5' RACE reads. The sample holds 100,000 to 150,000 distinct CDR3 sequences, roughly an eighth seen once. Source material: blood, either unsorted or a sorted T cell fraction (not recorded which). The receptor set was obtained from a female donor with ankylosing spondylitis or in good health (not recorded which).

This clonotype appeared many times. The chain employs TRBV6-5 and TRBJ1-6; the D is unclear. The CDR3 is made up of 15 amino acids. The V gene's germline CDR1 is MNHEY and CDR2 SVGAGI. Trimming shortened V by 2 bases and J by 11 bases, and 16 bases separated the two germline ends. The CDR3 here is CASSYIFSAKTPLHF. The CDR3 DNA follows: TGTGCCAGCAGTTACATATTTTCGGCAAAAACACCCCTCCACTTT.

V and J are TRBV5-1 and TRBJ2-1, with D perhaps matching TRBD1 or TRBD2 (5 bases each). Germline V gene sequence: CDR1 SGHRS, CDR2 YFSETQ. CDR3 length equals 12 residues. The CDR3, as DNA: TGCCAATGCTACGGGACCCTTAATGAGCAGTTCTTC. This codes for CQCYGTLNEQFF.

This clonotype has a count of ten or more. This chain joins TRBV3-1 and TRBJ2-2; tentatively, D is TRBD2 (6 bases). V was trimmed by 6 bases and J by 0 bases, leaving 8 bases between them. Germline CDR1 is LGHDT and CDR2 is YNNKEL (reference sequence). The CDR3 totals 14 residues. In nucleotides, the CDR3 is TGTGCCAGCAGGGAGGGCTCGAACACCGGGGAGCTGTTTTTT. It yields the protein CASREGSNTGELFF. Based on the CDR3 plus reference TRBV3-1 and TRBJ2-2, the full variable domain is DTAVSQTPKYLVTQMGNDKSIKCEQNLGHDTMYWYKQDSKKFLKIMFSYNNKELIINETVPNRFSPKSPDKAHLNLHINSLELGDSAVYFCASREGSNTGELFFGEGSRLTVL.

In the case of this clonotype: At one boundary the junction diverges from the germline segment, which might be a read error. J is TRBJ1-1 and V is TRBV3-1; possibly TRBD1 for D (5 bases). CDR1 is LGHDT and CDR2 is YNNKEL in the germline V gene (reference sequence). This CDR3 region has 15 residues. The CDR3 DNA follows: TGTGCCAGCAGCCAGGATGGGGGGGTGAACAGTGAAGCTTTCTTT. Its protein is CASSQDGGVNSEAFF.

This chain connects TRBV12-3 or TRBV12-4 to TRBJ1-2; D is unresolved. The CDR3 sequence is 13 residues long. Trimming took off 1 base at V and 2 bases at J, with 5 bases between the two ends. CDR3 DNA sequence: TGTGCCAGCAGTTTAGTCAGGAACTATGGCTACACCTTC. This codes for CASSLVRNYGYTF.

This clonotype was found many times. V and J are TRBV20-1 and TRBJ1-1; D not resolved. Germline V gene lookup returns CDR1 DFQATT and CDR2 SNEGSKA (reference sequence). Trimming removed 4 bases at V and 5 bases at J, with 8 bases between. The CDR3 contains 11 residues. The CDR3: CSAIFLTEAFF. The CDR3, as DNA: TGCAGTGCTATCTTTCTGACTGAAGCTTTCTTT.

The rearrangement links TRBV3-1 to TRBJ2-1; 8 positions match TRBD2. V trimming: 8 bases; J trimming: 2 bases; junction bases outside the gene matches: 17. Per the germline V gene, CDR1 is LGHDT and CDR2 is YNNKEL (reference sequence). The CDR3 sequence is 18 residues long. The CDR3 sequence: CASSSARAGVSPYNEQFF. The DNA of the CDR3 is TGTGCCAGCTCCTCGGCAAGAGCGGGAGTTTCCCCCTACAATGAGCAGTTCTTC.

This clonotype was counted between two and nine times. The rearrangement links TRBV7-9 to TRBJ1-1, with D maybe TRBD1 (6 bases). This CDR3 comprises 15 residues. V was cut by 5 bases and J by 4 bases, with 17 bases left in between. Per the germline V gene, CDR1 is SEHNR and CDR2 is FQNEAQ (reference sequence). The CDR3 loop reads CASSAEIRGFTEAFF. The CDR3 DNA reads TGTGCCAGCAGCGCCGAGATCAGGGGTTTCACTGAAGCTTTCTTT.

This clonotype has ten or more counts. The chain joins TRBV20-1 to TRBJ1-2; D gene ambiguous. Trimming took off 6 bases at V and 4 bases at J, with 15 bases between the two ends. In germline, CDR1 is DFQATT, CDR2 SNEGSKA (reference sequence). The CDR3 spans 13 residues. The CDR3 sequence: CSAQTFGSYGYTF. As DNA, the CDR3 is TGCAGTGCCCAAACTTTCGGGAGCTATGGCTACACCTTC.

V and J are TRBV9 and TRBJ2-2; maybe TRBD2 (6 bases). V gave up 2 bases and J gave up 6 bases, with 17 bases separating them. The CDR3 runs to 16 residues. The V gene's germline CDR1 is SGDLS and CDR2 YYNGEE. The CDR3 bases are TGTGCCAGCAGCGTTAACGCGGGGTTCTCGGCCGGGGAGCTGTTTTTT. Translating it yields CASSVNAGFSAGELFF. The whole variable domain, filled in from reference TRBV9 and TRBJ2-2, reads DSGVTQTPKHLITATGQRVTLRCSPRSGDLSVYWYQQSLDQGLQFLIQYYNGEERAKGNILERFSAQQFPDLHSELNLSSLELGDSALYFCASSVNAGFSAGELFFGEGSRLTVL.

This clonotype was picked up many times. This chain uses TRBV7-2 with TRBJ1-1, with 9 nucleotides matching TRBD1. CDR3 length: 14 amino acids. Germline V CDR1 and CDR2: SGHTA, FQGNSA. V dropped 5 bases and J dropped 4; count of bases not matched to a gene: 5. The CDR3 protein is CASSLGQGRTEAFF. Written as DNA, the CDR3 is TGTGCCAGCAGCCTGGGACAGGGACGCACTGAAGCTTTCTTT.

The rearrangement uses TRBV5-1 and TRBJ1-1; unclear D gene. There are 14 residues in the CDR3. The germline V gene has CDR1 SGHRS and CDR2 YFSETQ. V was pared by 0 bases and J by 4 bases, with 10 bases between. The DNA for the CDR3 is TGCGCCAGCAGCTTGGGTGCCTATCCCACTGAAGCTTTCTTT. This gives the protein CASSLGAYPTEAFF.

This clonotype was observed a handful of times. The chain's CDR3 is CAWSPPLLTGELFF. Here the CDR3 DNA reads TGTGCCTGGAGCCCCCCACTACTCACCGGGGAGCTGTTTTTT. This sequence joins TRBV30 and TRBJ2-2; D is undetermined. V was shortened by 3 bases and J by 4 bases, with 12 bases between the two germline ends. Germline values: CDR1 GTSNPN, CDR2 SVGIG (reference sequence). The CDR3 extends over 14 amino acids.

In its sample, this clonotype was seen a few times. The rearrangement links TRBV20-1 to TRBJ1-2, with 9 bases aligning to TRBD1. The CDR3 sequence is 13 residues long. The germline V gene encodes CDR1 DFQATT and CDR2 SNEGSKA (reference sequence). V gave up 3 bases and J gave up 6 bases; unmatched junction bases: 5. The CDR3 DNA reads TGCAGTGCTAGGCCGGGACAGGGACATGGCTACACCTTC. It is translated as CSARPGQGHGYTF.

This clonotype was observed at least ten times. The chain couples TRBV12-3 or TRBV12-4 to TRBJ2-1; D is ambiguous. Trimming stripped 5 bases from V and 3 bases from J, with 11 bases between. This CDR3 has 14 amino acids. The CDR3 coding sequence is TGTGCCAGCAGTGGGGTAGCCAGCTACAATGAGCAGTTCTTC. Translating it yields CASSGVASYNEQFF.

The gene calls are TRBV30 and TRBJ1-6; D is unclear. Trimming removed 4 bases at V and 15 bases at J, with 13 bases between. Germline-derived CDR1 and CDR2 are GTSNPN and SVGIG (reference sequence). There are 11 residues in the CDR3. CDR3 sequence reads: CAWTHSDRLHF. The CDR3, as DNA: TGTGCCTGGACCCACAGTGATCGCCTCCACTTT.

In its sample, this clonotype was seen many times. V and J are TRBV11-2 and TRBJ2-1; either TRBD1 or TRBD2 may supply D (5 bases each). V dropped 4 bases and J dropped 10 bases, with 17 bases sitting between them. Germline V lookup: CDR1 SGHAT, CDR2 FQNNGV. This CDR3 has 14 amino acids. CDR3 protein: CASSSPGRGVEQFF. CDR3 in DNA: TGTGCCAGCAGCTCCCCCGGAAGAGGGGTCGAGCAGTTCTTC.